This TCR beta chain was documented in a study of T cells in Graves' hyperthyroidism and ophthalmopathy. A remark on this clonotype: Its antigen is still unknown.

Cells are PBMCs isolated from more than 8.5 ml of fresh blood. TCR beta CDR3 regions were amplified from RNA. The TCR CDR3 first-round RT-PCR relied on the HTBI primer set. TCRdb called the multiplex PCR reads again in MiXCR, with one record for every CDR3 protein. Of approximately 400,000 distinct CDR3 sequences listed, around 14% are singletons. The study, taken as a whole, reports: Ophthalmopathy was separated from stable hyperthyroidism by a 13 V-J model. For ophthalmopathy, model prediction preceded onset by a median approximately 6 months.

Trimming left V 4 bases short and J 8 bases short, with 11 bases between. The germline gives CDR1 SQVTM, CDR2 ANQGSEA. The CDR3 has 11 residues. The gene calls are TRBV29-1 and TRBJ1-2, with D uncertain. The sample taken for sequencing was blood. This sequence originates from a woman in her twenties or thirties with Graves' hyperthyroidism. DNA of the CDR3: TGCAGCGTTGCGAGTTCTTTGGGCTACACCTTC. Translation gives CSVASSLGYTF.